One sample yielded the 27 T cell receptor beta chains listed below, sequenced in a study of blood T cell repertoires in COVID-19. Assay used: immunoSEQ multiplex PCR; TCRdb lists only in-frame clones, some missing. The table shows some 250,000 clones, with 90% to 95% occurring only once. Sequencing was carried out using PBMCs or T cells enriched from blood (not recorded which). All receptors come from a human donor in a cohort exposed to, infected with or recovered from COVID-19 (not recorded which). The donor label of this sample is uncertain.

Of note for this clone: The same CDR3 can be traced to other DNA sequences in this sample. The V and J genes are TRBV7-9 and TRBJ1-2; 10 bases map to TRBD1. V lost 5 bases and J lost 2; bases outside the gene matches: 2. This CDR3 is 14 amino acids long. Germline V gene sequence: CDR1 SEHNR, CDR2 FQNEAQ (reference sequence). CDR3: CASSQGQGNYGYTF. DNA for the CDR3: TGTGCCAGCAGCCAGGGACAGGGGAACTATGGCTACACCTTC.

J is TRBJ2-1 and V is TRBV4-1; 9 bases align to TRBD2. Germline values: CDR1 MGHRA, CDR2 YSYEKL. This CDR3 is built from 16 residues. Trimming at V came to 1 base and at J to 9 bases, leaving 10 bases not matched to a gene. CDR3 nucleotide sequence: TGCGCCAGCAGCCAAGTGTTTCGCGGGGGGGCCCCTGAGCAGTTCTTC. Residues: CASSQVFRGGAPEQFF.

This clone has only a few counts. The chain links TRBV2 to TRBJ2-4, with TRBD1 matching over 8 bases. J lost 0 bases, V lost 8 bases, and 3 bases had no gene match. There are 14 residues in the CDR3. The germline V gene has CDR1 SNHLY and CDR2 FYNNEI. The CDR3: CASRTGLAKNIQYF. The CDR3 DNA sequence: TGTGCCAGCCGGACAGGGCTAGCCAAAAACATTCAGTACTTC.

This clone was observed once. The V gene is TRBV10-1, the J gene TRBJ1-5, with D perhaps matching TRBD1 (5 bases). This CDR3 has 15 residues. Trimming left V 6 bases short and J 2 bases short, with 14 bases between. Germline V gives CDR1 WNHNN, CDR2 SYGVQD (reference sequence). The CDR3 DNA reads TGCGCCAGCAGCGAAGGGAGGGGATGCAATCAGCCCCAGCATTTT. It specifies CASSEGRGCNQPQHF.

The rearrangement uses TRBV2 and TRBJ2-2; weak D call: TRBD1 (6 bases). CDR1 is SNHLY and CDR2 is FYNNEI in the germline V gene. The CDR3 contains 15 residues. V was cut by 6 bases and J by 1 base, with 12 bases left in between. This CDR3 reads CASRAGTMNTGELFF. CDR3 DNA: TGTGCCAGCAGAGCCGGGACAATGAACACCGGGGAGCTGTTTTTT. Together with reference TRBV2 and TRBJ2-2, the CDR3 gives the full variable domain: EPEVTQTPSHQVTQMGQEVILRCVPISNHLYFYWYRQILGQKVEFLVSFYNNEISEKSEIFDDQFSVERPDGSNFTLKIRSTKLEDSAMYFCASRAGTMNTGELFFGEGSRLTVL.

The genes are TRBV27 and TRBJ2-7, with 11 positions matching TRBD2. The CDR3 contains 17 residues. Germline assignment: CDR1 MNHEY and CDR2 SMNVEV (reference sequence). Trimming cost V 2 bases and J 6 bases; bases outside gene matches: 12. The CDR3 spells CASSLLLAGGPQGEQYF. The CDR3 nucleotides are TGTGCCAGCAGTTTACTCCTAGCGGGGGGCCCTCAAGGCGAGCAGTACTTC.

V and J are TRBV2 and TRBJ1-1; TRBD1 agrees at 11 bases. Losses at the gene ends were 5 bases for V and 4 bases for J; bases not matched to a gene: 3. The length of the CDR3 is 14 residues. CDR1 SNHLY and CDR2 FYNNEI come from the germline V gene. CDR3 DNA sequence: TGTGCCAGCAGTTCTGGGACAGGGGGCACTGAAGCTTTCTTT. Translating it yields CASSSGTGGTEAFF.

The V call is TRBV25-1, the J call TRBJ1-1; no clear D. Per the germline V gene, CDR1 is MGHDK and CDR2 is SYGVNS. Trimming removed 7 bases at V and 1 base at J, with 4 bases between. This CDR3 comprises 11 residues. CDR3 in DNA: TGTGCCAGCACCCAGAACACTGAAGCTTTCTTT. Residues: CASTQNTEAFF.

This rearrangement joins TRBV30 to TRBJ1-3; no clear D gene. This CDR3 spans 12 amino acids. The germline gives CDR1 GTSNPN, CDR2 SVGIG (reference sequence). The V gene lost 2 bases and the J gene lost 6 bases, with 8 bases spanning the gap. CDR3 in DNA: TGTGCCTGGAGTCGTGAGGTAAACACCATATATTTT. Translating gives CAWSREVNTIYF.

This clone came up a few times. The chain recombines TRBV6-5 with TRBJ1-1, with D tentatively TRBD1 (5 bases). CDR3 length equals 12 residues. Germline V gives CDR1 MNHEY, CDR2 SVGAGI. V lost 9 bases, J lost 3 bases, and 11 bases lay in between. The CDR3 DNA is TGTGCCAGTGGGGCTCCGGACACTGAAGCTTTCTTT. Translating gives CASGAPDTEAFF.

CDR3 sequence: CASSLADPRVGEAFF. The CDR3 DNA follows: TGTGCCAGTAGTTTGGCGGATCCGAGGGTTGGTGAAGCTTTCTTT. The chain joins TRBV19 to TRBJ1-1, with D uncertain. The CDR3 contains 15 residues. The V and J ends lost 5 bases and 7 bases respectively, with 20 bases between them. Germline CDR1 reads LNHDA; CDR2 reads SQIVND (reference sequence).

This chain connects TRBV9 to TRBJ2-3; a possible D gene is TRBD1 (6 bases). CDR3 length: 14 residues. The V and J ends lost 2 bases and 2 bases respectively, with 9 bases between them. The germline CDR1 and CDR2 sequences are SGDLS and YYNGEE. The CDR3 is CASSVGHLTDTQYF. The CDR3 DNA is TGTGCCAGCAGCGTGGGACATCTCACAGATACGCAGTATTTT.

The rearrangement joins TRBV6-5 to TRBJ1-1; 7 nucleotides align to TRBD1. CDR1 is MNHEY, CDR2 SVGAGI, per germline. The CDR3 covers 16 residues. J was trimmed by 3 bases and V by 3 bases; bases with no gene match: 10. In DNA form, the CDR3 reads TGTGCCAGCAGTTATTTGACTGCAGGGGGGTACACTGAAGCTTTCTTT. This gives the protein CASSYLTAGGYTEAFF.

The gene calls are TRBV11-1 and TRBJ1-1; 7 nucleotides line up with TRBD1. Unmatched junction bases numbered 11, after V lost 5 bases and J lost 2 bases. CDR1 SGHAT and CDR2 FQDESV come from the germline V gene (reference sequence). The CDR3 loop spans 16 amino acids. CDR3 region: CASSPGTEGVNTEAFF. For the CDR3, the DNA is TGTGCCAGCAGCCCCGGGACAGAGGGGGTTAACACTGAAGCTTTCTTT.

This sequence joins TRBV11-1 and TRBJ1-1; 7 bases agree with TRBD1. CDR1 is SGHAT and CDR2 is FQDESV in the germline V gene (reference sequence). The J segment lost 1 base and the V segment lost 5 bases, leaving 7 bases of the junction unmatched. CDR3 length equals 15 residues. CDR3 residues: CASSIYRGQNTEAFF. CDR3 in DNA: TGTGCCAGCAGCATTTACAGGGGACAGAACACTGAAGCTTTCTTT.

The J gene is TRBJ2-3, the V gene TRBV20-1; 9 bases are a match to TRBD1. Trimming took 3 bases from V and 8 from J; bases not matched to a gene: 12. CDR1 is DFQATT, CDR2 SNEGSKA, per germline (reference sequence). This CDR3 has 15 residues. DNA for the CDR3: TGCAGTGCTAGTGAAACCGGGACAGGGTCAGGTACGCAGTATTTT. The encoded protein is CSASETGTGSGTQYF.

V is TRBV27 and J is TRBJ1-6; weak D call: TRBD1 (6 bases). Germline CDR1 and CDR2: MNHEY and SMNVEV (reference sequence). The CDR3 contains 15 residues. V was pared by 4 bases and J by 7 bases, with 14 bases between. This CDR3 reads CASSSTSQGNSPLHF. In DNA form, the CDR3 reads TGTGCCAGCAGTTCCACCTCACAGGGAAATTCACCCCTCCACTTT.

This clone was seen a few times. The DNA of the CDR3 is TGTGCCAGCCAGATGATGAACACTGAAGCTTTCTTT. This translates into CASQMMNTEAFF. The rearrangement joins TRBV2 to TRBJ1-1; the D is unclear. V lost 8 bases, J lost 0 bases, and 7 bases lay in between. The CDR3 length is 12 residues. Germline values: CDR1 SNHLY, CDR2 FYNNEI. The full variable domain, completed using reference TRBV2 and TRBJ1-1, is EPEVTQTPSHQVTQMGQEVILRCVPISNHLYFYWYRQILGQKVEFLVSFYNNEISEKSEIFDDQFSVERPDGSNFTLKIRSTKLEDSAMYFCASQMMNTEAFFGQGTRLTVV.

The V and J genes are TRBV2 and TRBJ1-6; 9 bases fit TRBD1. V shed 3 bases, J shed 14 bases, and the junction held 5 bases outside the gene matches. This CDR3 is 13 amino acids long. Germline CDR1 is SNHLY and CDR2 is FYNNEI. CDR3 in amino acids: CASSEGQGLTLHF. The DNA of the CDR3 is TGTGCCAGCAGTGAGGGACAGGGTCTCACCCTCCACTTT.

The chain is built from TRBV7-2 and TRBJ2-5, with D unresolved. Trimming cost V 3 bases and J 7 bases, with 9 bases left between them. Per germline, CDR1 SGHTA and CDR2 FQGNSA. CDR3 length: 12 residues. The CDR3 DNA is TGTGCCAGCAGCTTCCCGTCGGGGACCCAGTACTTC. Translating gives CASSFPSGTQYF.

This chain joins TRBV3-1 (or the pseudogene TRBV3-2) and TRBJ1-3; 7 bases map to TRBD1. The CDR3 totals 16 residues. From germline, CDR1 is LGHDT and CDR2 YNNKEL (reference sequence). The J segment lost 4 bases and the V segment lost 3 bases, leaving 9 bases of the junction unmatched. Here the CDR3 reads CASSQIPRGLGNTIYF. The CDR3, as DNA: TGTGCCAGCAGCCAGATCCCCAGGGGGTTAGGAAACACCATATATTTT.

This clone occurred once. The CDR3 DNA is TGTGCCAGTAAGTGGAAAGGAGGTGGGACCGGGGAGCTGTTTTTT. Residues: CASKWKGGGTGELFF. The chain couples TRBV19 to TRBJ2-2, with D possibly matching TRBD2 (5 bases). The V and J ends lost 7 bases and 5 bases respectively, with 17 bases between them. Germline V CDR1 and CDR2: LNHDA, SQIVND (reference sequence). The CDR3 spans 15 residues.

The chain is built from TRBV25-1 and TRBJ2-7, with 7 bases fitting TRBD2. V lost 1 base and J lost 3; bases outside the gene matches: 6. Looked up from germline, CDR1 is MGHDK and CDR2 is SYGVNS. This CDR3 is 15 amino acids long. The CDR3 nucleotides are TGTGCCAGCAGTGAATCGAGAAGCGGGGTCTACGAGCAGTACTTC. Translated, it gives CASSESRSGVYEQYF.

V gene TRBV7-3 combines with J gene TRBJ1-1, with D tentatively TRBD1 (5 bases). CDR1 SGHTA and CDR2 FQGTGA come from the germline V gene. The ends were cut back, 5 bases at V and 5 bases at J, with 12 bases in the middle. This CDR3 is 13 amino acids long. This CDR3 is CASSLTRGTEAFF. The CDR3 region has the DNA TGTGCCAGCAGCCTTACGCGGGGGACTGAAGCTTTCTTT.

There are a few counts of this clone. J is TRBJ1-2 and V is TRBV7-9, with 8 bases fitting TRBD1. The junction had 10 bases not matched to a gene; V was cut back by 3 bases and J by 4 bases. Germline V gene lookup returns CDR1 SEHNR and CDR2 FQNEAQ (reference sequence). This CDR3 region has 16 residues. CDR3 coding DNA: TGTGCCAGCAGCTTGGGCTTGGCAGGGGGCGCCTATGGCTACACCTTC. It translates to CASSLGLAGGAYGYTF.

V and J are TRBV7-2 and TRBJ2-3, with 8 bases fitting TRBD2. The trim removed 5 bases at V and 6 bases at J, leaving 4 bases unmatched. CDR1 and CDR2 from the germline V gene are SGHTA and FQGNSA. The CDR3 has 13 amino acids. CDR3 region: CASSRGGRDTQYF. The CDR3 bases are TGTGCCAGCAGCCGGGGGGGCAGGGATACGCAGTATTTT.

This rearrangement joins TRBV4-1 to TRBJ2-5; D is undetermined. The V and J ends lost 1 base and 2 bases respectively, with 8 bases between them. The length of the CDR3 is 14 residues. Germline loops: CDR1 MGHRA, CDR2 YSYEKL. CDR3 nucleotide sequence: TGCGCCAGCAGCCAAGGGCAGACACAAGAGACCCAGTACTTC. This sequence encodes CASSQGQTQETQYF.